This T cell receptor (beta chain) came from a study of CD8+ T cells in alopecia areata (dated 2018 in TCRdb). With regard to the full study: Female C3H/HeJ recipients, roughly 6-11 weeks old, were grafted with skin from C3H/HeJ donors with spontaneous alopecia (roughly 6-12 months old). The study used high-throughput TCRbeta sequencing to examine T cell clonal expansion in alopecia areata, in both the C3H/HeJ mouse model and human patients. Human TCRbeta sequencing covered scalp tissue and sorted CD4+ and CD8+ peripheral blood T cells from patchy and totalis/universalis alopecia areata patients and healthy controls. Scalp clonality was compared among normal scalp (n=4), patchy alopecia areata scalp (n=8), and alopecia totalis/universalis scalp (n=8). RNA was extracted with the PAXgene miRNA kit for fixed scalp, the miRNeasy kit for PBMCs, and the RNeasy kit for mouse skin. TCRbeta CDR3 regions were amplified by immunoSEQ multiplex PCR with 35 Vbeta forward and 13 Jbeta reverse primers. What the research found in general, with its limitations: Scalp TCR repertoire analysis is complicated because resident alphabeta T cells in normal human skin are also sequenced, whereas mouse skin is dominated by gammadelta T cells. Compared with normal scalp, lesional scalp, particularly in alopecia totalis/universalis, had higher clonality and more expanded CD8+ clones, which suggests antigenic drive. Shared TCR sequences between patients were less evident than in mice, which may be partly attributable to HLA diversity in the patient population.

This clone has more than one count but fewer than ten. Its recognized antigen is unknown. For this mouse receptor, gene names and germline sequences are murine. Libraries were constructed by the immunoSEQ multiplex PCR assay. For TCR sequencing, RNA was extracted from every sample and reverse transcribed into cDNA to serve as template. First-strand cDNA was synthesized using SuperScript III with a 2:1 mix of oligo-dT and random hexamers. A synthetic immune receptor repertoire was used to assess amplification bias, and residual bias was removed computationally. Libraries were sequenced on Illumina HiSeq with 60 bp reads covering the CDR3, read from J toward V. In the source study's methods: Raw reads were preprocessed for error removal, and CDR3 was defined according to IMGT conventions as running from the conserved cysteine to phenylalanine. Clonality was computed by normalizing Shannon entropy by log2 of the number of productive unique TCRs and subtracting the result from 1. Whether each scalp clone was CD4 or CD8 was inferred by checking scalp TCRbeta sequences against the CD4 and CD8 repertoires from sorted blood. Drawn from immuneACCESS, this table holds only the in-frame rearrangements with V and J called that TCRdb kept. Clones are partly lost; checked studies trace under half to an unresolved V gene and leave the rest unexplained. V and J calls and clone size are as listed in that table; D and trimming were resolved from the DNA. This sample was tabulated with roughly 260,000 clones, among which there are no singletons. The ten largest clones add up to 1.2% of the sample.

Cells from pooled mouse cutaneous lymph nodes were stained for CD4, CD8alpha, NKG2D, NKG2ACE and other markers and then sorted on a BD Influx. The TCR was taken from a C3H/HeJ mouse with alopecia areata. The strain carries MHC haplotype H2-k. The sample was CD4+ T cells sorted from a lymph node.

The CDR3 reads as follows: CTCSAGVDSDYTF. The sequenced part of the CDR3 DNA is TGCACCTGCAGTGCAGGGGTGGACTCC. The chain was built from TRBV1 and TRBJ1-2; the D gene is unclear. From the germline J gene comes the end of the CDR3, since the read stops 4 residues before it. V loses 1 base, J loses 3 bases, and the germline ends lie 6 bases apart. From its cysteine to its phenylalanine, the CDR3 spans 13 amino acids. The DNA shown is the part of the CDR3 that was read: 27 bases, in frame from base 1. In the germline V gene (reference sequence), CDR1 corresponds to NSQYPW and CDR2 to LRSPGD.